The sample holds many counts of the clone carrying this TCR beta chain. The antigen is not known. This sample was included in a study of early T cells in non-severe SARS-CoV-2 infection. Overall study context: Chains stayed unpaired after sequencing of bulk RNA from unsorted whole blood.

As part of library construction, unique molecular identifiers were attached to individual cDNA molecules. One entry per CDR3 protein, called by TCRdb with MiXCR from the 5' RACE reads. The table shows about 77,000 distinct CDR3 sequences, with approximately 5% occurring only once. Overall study findings and caveats: Reliance on VDJdb matching favored anti-spike CD8 responses; private and CD4 specificities were missed.

Specimen: whole blood, collected at baseline. The receptor's source is an adult who was a healthcare worker with PCR-confirmed SARS-CoV-2 infection or an uninfected control (not recorded which).

The CDR3 reads CATTLVAGGTDTQYF. The CDR3 region has the DNA TGTGCCACTACCCTAGTGGCGGGAGGCACAGATACGCAGTATTTT. V is TRBV7-9 and J is TRBJ2-3, with 7 positions matching TRBD2. CDR3 length equals 15 residues. Germline CDR1 SEHNR, CDR2 FQNEAQ (reference sequence). Unmatched junction bases numbered 11, after V lost 10 bases and J lost 1 base.